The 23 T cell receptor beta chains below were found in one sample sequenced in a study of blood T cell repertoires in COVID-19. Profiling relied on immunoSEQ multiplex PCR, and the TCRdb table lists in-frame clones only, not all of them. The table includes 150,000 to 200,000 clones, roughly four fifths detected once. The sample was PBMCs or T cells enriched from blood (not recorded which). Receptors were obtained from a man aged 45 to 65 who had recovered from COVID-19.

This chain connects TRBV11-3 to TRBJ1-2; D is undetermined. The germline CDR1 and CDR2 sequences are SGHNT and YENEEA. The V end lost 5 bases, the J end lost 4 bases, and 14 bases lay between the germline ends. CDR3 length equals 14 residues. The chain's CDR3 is CASSPLGRIYGYTF. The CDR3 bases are TGTGCCAGCAGCCCCCTCGGGAGGATCTATGGCTACACCTTC.

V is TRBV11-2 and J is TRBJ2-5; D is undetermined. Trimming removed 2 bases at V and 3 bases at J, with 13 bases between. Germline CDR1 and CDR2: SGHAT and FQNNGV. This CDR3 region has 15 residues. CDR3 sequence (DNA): TGTGCCAGCAGCTTAATCGCTGCGCACGAAGAGACCCAGTACTTC. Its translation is CASSLIAAHEETQYF.

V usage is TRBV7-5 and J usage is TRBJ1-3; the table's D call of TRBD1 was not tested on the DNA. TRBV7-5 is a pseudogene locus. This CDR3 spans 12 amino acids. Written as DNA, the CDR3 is TGTGCCAGAAGCTTAGCAGGGGGCACCATATATTTT. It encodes CARSLAGGTIYF.

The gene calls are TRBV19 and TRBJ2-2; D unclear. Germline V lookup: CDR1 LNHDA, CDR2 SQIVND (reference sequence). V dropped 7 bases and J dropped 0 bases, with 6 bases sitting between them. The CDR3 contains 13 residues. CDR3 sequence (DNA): TGTGCCAGTAATAGAGCGAACACCGGGGAGCTGTTTTTT. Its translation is CASNRANTGELFF.

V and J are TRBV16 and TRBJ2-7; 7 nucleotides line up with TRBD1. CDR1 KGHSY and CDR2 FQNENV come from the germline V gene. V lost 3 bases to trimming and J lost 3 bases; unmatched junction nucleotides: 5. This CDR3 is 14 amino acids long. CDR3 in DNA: TGTGCCAGCAGCCATACTACAGGGGACTACGAGCAGTACTTC. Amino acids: CASSHTTGDYEQYF.

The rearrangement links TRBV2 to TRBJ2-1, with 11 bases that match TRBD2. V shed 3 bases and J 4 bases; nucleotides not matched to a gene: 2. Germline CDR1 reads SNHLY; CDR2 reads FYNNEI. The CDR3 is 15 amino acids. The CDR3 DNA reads TGTGCCAGCAGTGATGCTAGCGGGGGGTACAATGAGCAGTTCTTC. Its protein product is CASSDASGGYNEQFF.

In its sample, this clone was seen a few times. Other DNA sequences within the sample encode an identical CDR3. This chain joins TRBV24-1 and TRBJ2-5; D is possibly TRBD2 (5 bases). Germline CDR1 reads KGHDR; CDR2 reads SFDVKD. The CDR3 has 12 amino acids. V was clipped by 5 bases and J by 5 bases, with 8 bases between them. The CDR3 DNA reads TGTGCCACCAGTGCCCCGGGGGAGACCCAGTACTTC. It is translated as CATSAPGETQYF.

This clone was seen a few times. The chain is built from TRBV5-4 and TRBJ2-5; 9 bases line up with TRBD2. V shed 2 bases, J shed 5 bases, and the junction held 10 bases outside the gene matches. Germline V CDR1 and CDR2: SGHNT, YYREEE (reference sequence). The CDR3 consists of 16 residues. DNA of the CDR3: TGTGCCAGCAGCTTTGGGCGGGGGGGTCCTATGGAGACCCAGTACTTC. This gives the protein CASSFGRGGPMETQYF.

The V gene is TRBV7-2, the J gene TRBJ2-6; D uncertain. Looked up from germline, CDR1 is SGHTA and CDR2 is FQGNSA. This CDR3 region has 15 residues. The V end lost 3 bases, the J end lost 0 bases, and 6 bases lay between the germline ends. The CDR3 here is CASSFSRSGANVLTF. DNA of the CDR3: TGTGCCAGCAGCTTCAGTCGCTCTGGGGCCAACGTCCTGACTTTC.

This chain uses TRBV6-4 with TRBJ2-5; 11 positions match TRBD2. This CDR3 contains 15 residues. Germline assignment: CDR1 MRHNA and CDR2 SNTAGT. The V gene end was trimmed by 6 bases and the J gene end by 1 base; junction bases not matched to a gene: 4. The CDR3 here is CASSALAGAQETQYF. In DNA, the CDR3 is TGTGCCAGCAGCGCACTAGCGGGGGCCCAAGAGACCCAGTACTTC.

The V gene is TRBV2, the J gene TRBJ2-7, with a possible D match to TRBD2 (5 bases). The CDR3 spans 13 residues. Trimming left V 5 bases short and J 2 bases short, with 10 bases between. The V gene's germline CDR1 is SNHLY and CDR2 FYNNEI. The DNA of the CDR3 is TGTGCCAGCAGTTCGGGGAGAGCCTACGAGCAGTACTTC. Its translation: CASSSGRAYEQYF.

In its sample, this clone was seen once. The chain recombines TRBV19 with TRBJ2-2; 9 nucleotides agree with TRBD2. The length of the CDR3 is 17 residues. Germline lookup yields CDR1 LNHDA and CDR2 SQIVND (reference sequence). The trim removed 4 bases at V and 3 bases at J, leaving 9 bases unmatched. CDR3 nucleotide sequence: TGTGCCAGTAGTACCACGGGACTAGCAAAGGACACCGGGGAGCTGTTTTTT. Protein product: CASSTTGLAKDTGELFF.

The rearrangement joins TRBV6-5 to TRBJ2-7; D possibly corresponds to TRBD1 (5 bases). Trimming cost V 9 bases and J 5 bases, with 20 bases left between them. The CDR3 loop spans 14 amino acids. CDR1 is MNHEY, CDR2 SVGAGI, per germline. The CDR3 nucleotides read TGTGCCAGTGGGCCCGGCGGTGCCAGGGACGAGCAGTACTTC. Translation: CASGPGGARDEQYF.

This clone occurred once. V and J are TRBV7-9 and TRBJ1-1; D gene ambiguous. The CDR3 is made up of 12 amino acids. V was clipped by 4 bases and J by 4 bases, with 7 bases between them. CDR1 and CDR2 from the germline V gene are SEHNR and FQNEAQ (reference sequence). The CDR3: CASSSQATEAFF. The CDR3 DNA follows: TGTGCCAGCAGCTCTCAGGCCACTGAAGCTTTCTTT.

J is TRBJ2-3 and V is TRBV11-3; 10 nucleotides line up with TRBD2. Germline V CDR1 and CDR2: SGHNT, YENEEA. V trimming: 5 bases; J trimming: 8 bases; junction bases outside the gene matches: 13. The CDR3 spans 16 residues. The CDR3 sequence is CASSLNSGGRLVTQYF. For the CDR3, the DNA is TGTGCCAGCAGCCTCAATAGCGGGGGGCGTCTGGTTACGCAGTATTTT.

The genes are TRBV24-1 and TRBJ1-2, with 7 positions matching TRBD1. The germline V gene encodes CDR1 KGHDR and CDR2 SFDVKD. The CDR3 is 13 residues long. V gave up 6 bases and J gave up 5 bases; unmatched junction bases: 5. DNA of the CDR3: TGTGCCACCAGTCCCGGGACAGAATATGGCTACACCTTC. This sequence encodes CATSPGTEYGYTF.

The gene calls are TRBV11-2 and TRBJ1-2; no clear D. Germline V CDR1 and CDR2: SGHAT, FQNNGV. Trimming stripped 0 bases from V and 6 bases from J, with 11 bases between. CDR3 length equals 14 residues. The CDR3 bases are TGTGCCAGCAGCTTAGATCCGCGTCCCGATGGCTACACCTTC. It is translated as CASSLDPRPDGYTF.

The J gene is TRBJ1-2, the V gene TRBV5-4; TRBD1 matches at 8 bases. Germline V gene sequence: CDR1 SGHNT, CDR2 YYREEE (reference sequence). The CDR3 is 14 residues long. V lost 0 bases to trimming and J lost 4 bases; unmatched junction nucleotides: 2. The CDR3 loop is CASSLGGQGYGYTF. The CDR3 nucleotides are TGTGCCAGCAGCTTGGGTGGACAGGGCTATGGCTACACCTTC.

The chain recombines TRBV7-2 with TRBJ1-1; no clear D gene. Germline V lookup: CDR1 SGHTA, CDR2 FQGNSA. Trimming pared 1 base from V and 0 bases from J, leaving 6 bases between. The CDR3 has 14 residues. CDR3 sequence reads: CASSLELMNTEAFF. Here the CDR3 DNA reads TGTGCCAGCAGCTTAGAACTGATGAACACTGAAGCTTTCTTT.

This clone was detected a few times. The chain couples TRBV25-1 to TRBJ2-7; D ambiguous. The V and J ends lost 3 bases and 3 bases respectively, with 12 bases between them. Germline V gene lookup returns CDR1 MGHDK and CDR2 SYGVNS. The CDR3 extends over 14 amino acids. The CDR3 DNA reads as TGTGCCAGCAGTGACCCGGCGGCGAACTACGAGCAGTACTTC. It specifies CASSDPAANYEQYF.

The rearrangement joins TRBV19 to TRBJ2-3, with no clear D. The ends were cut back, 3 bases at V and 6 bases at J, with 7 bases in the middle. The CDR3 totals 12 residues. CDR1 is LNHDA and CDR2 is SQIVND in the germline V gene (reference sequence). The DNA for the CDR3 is TGTGCCAGTAGTATCGGCAGGGATACGCAGTATTTT. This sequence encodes CASSIGRDTQYF.

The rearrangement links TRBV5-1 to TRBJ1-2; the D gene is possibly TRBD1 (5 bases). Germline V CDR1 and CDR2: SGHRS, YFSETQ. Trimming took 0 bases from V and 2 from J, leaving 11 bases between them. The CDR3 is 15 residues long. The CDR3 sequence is CASSLEGRQNYGYTF. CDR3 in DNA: TGCGCCAGCAGCTTGGAGGGCCGACAGAACTATGGCTACACCTTC.

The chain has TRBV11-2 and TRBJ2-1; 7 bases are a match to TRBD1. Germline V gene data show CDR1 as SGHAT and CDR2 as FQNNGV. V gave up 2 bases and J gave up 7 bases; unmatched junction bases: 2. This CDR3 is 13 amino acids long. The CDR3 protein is CASSLIQGNEQFF. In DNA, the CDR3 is TGTGCCAGCAGCTTAATACAGGGGAATGAGCAGTTCTTC.